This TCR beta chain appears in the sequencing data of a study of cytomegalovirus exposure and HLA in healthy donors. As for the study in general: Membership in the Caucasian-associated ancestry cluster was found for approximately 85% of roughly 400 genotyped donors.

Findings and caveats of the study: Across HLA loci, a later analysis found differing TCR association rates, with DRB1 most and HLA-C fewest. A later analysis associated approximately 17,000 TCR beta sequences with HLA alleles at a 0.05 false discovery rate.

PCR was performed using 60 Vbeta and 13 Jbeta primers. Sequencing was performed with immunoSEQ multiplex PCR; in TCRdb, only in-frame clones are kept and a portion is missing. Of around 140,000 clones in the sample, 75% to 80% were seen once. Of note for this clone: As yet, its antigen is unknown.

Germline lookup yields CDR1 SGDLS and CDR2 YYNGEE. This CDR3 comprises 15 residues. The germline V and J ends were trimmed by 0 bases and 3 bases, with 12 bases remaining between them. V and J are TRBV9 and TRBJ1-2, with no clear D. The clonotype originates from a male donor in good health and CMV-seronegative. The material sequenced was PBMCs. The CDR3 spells CASSVGAEGYYGYTF. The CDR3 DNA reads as TGTGCCAGCAGCGTAGGCGCCGAGGGATACTATGGCTACACCTTC.